Listed here are 25 T cell receptor beta chains from one sample, sequenced in a study of tumor-infiltrating lymphocytes in primary liver carcinoma. From roughly 18-30 mg of unsorted bulk tissue, DNA and RNA were co-extracted together. The input was around 530 ng total RNA; TCR beta cDNA was made from it with a constant-region primer. TCR beta libraries came from three nested multiplex PCR rounds using slightly modified ARM-PCR. Amplification in the first two PCR rounds was performed using TRBV1-TRBV30 forward primers and a C-beta reverse primer for roughly 9 cycles each. TCRdb re-called the multiplex PCR reads through MiXCR, storing one row per CDR3 protein. The profile shows more than 95,000 distinct CDR3 sequences, 60% to 75% of them singletons. Sequenced: liver tumor tissue from sampling region 3. As to subset: tumor region T3, left-lateral pole. The receptors stem from a woman aged 55-69 years with primary liver carcinoma and hepatitis B virus infection.

A remark on this clonotype: A much bigger clone sits one base away, suggesting this may be a read error. J is TRBJ2-1 and V is TRBV5-1; 7 bases are a match to TRBD1. The CDR3 totals 16 residues. Per germline, CDR1 SGHRS and CDR2 YFSETQ. The CDR3 loop is CTSSTSTGALYNEQFF. The CDR3 bases are TGCACCAGCAGCACCTCAACAGGGGCCCTCTACAATGAGCAGTTCTTC.

This clonotype was observed once. Compared with germline, one end of the junction differs, possibly owing to a read error. This sequence joins TRBV20-1 and TRBJ1-2; TRBD1 matches 10 bases. Germline V gene lookup returns CDR1 DFQATT and CDR2 SNEGSKA (reference sequence). This CDR3 is built from 14 residues. CDR3 loop: CNARLTGGIYGYTF. The CDR3 DNA reads as TGCAATGCTAGACTGACAGGGGGCATCTATGGCTACACCTTC.

Comments on this clonotype: At one end the junction does not follow the germline gene, possibly because of a read error. This chain uses TRBV28 with TRBJ1-1, with a tentative D call TRBD1 (6 bases). The CDR3 runs to 14 residues. CDR1 is MDHEN, CDR2 SYDVKM, per germline. The CDR3 DNA reads TGTGCCAGTTGGGCAGGGGATGGAGGCATTGAAGCTTCCTTT. Translating it yields CASWAGDGGIEASF.

Comments on this clonotype: Germline is not matched at one junction end, which may reflect a read error. V gene TRBV12-3 or TRBV12-4 combines with J gene TRBJ2-1; 7 bases are a match to TRBD2. This CDR3 is 20 amino acids long. CDR3 coding DNA: TGTGCTAGTGGTTCCAACACGACTAGCCTCCCTTCGGTTTTTTACAATGAGCAGTTCTTT. Translated, it gives CASGSNTTSLPSVFYNEQFF.

This clonotype was counted at least ten times. The chain uses TRBV29-1 and TRBJ2-3, with D perhaps matching TRBD1 (6 bases). Germline CDR1 and CDR2: SQVTM and ANQGSEA. The length of the CDR3 is 15 residues. Trimming removed 1 base at V and 2 bases at J, with 13 bases between. Here the CDR3 DNA reads TGCAGCGTTGAAGGTTCGCAGGGGCCCACAGATACGCAGTATTTT. It encodes CSVEGSQGPTDTQYF.

The V call is TRBV11-2, the J call TRBJ2-2; 12 positions match TRBD2. V lost 3 bases to trimming and J lost 10 bases; unmatched junction nucleotides: 9. Germline V gene data show CDR1 as SGHAT and CDR2 as FQNNGV. This CDR3 is 16 amino acids long. CDR3: CASSFRLAGDVMELFF. CDR3 DNA sequence: TGTGCCAGCAGCTTCCGACTAGCGGGAGATGTGATGGAGCTGTTTTTT.

This clonotype is medium-sized. This chain joins TRBV11-2 and TRBJ2-3; D is possibly TRBD1 or TRBD2 (5 bases each). CDR3 length: 15 amino acids. CDR1 is SGHAT, CDR2 FQNNGV, per germline. V was trimmed by 5 bases and J by 6 bases, leaving 18 bases between them. CDR3 residues: CASSRPGRMGDTQYF. In DNA form, the CDR3 reads TGTGCCAGCAGCCGACCGGGACGAATGGGGGATACGCAGTATTTT.

For this clonotype: Since no conserved phenylalanine or tryptophan closes the CDR3, a read error is the likely cause. The CDR3 DNA is TGCGCCAGCAGCCAAGCAGGGGGATCCTATGCCTACACCTTA. Translation gives CASSQAGGSYAYTL. V gene TRBV4-1 combines with J gene TRBJ1-2; 7 nucleotides agree with TRBD1. The CDR3 sequence is 14 residues long. CDR1 and CDR2 from the germline V gene are MGHRA and YSYEKL.

Points on this clonotype: A much larger clone differs from this one at a single base, so this may be a read error. Written as DNA, the CDR3 is TGTGTCAGCAGCGGGGGACAGGAAAATTCACCCCTCCACTTT. Translated, it gives CVSSGGQENSPLHF. V is TRBV6-1 and J is TRBJ1-6; 8 positions match TRBD1. CDR1 is MNHNS, CDR2 SASEGT, per germline. The CDR3 covers 14 residues.

Regarding this clonotype: This may arise from a read error, as a much more abundant clone is one base away. This chain uses TRBV5-4 with TRBJ1-2; the D gene is possibly TRBD1 (6 bases). Trimming cost V 0 bases and J 7 bases, with 13 bases left between them. Germline loops: CDR1 SGHNT, CDR2 YYREEE (reference sequence). This CDR3 has 14 residues. CDR3 residues: CASSLDPGARGYTF. In nucleotides, the CDR3 is TGTGCCAGCAGCTTGGACCCGGGGGCGCGTGGCTACACCTTC.

This clonotype was counted a single time. A much bigger clone sits one base away, suggesting this may be a read error. The V and J genes are TRBV6-5 and TRBJ1-2; D is unclear. The CDR3 loop spans 15 amino acids. Trimming took 0 bases from V and 1 from J, leaving 9 bases between them. The germline V gene has CDR1 MNHEY and CDR2 SVGAGI. The CDR3 sequence: CASSYSREGNYGYTF. DNA of the CDR3: TGTGCCAGCAGTTACTCTCGCGAGGGTAACTATGGCTACACCTTC.

Only one count was recorded for this clonotype. This may be a read error, as it is one base from a much larger clone. The V and J genes are TRBV5-1 and TRBJ2-5; D call uncertain. The germline gives CDR1 SGHRS, CDR2 YFSETQ. Deletions cut 5 bases from V and 8 bases from J, with 10 bases between. The CDR3 consists of 11 residues. In DNA, the CDR3 is TGCGCCAGCAGGGCGGCGGATACCCAGTACTTC. Protein sequence: CASRAADTQYF.

The rearrangement links TRBV12-3 or TRBV12-4 to TRBJ1-2; the D gene is possibly TRBD1 (5 bases). The CDR3 consists of 13 residues. V lost 11 bases to trimming and J lost 4 bases, with 17 bases between them. For the CDR3, the DNA is TGTGCCGGCAATCGCGCAGGGTCCTATGGCTACACCTTC. Its translation is CAGNRAGSYGYTF.

The chain carries TRBV28 and TRBJ2-7; a weak D match, TRBD1 (6 bases). From germline, CDR1 is MDHEN and CDR2 SYDVKM. The CDR3 runs 19 residues. Trimming left V 2 bases short and J 4 bases short, with 27 bases between. Here the CDR3 DNA reads TGTGCCAGCAGTTTACCCTATTCGATCAACAGGGTTAGATCATACGAGCAGTACTTC. Translated: CASSLPYSINRVRSYEQYF. Full variable domain (remainder filled in from reference TRBV28 and TRBJ2-7): DVKVTQSSRYLVKRTGEKVFLECVQDMDHENMFWYRQDPGLGLRLIYFSYDVKMKEKGDIPEGYSVSREKKERFSLILESASTNQTSMYLCASSLPYSINRVRSYEQYFGPGTRLTVT.

Points on this clonotype: Since no conserved phenylalanine or tryptophan closes the CDR3, a read error is the likely cause. V is TRBV5-6 and J is TRBJ2-3; 7 nucleotides match TRBD2. V lost 4 bases to trimming and J lost 2 bases; unmatched junction nucleotides: 10. Per germline, CDR1 SGHDT and CDR2 YYEEEE. The length of the CDR3 is 16 residues. The CDR3 DNA sequence: TGTGCCAGCAGCCCTAGGACTAGATGGACCACAGATACGCAGTATCTC. This translates into CASSPRTRWTTDTQYL.

The chain joins TRBV29-1 to TRBJ2-1; D may be TRBD2 (7 bases). Trimming cost V 7 bases and J 7 bases, with 17 bases left between them. CDR3 length: 13 amino acids. Germline assignment: CDR1 SQVTM and CDR2 ANQGSEA. CDR3 DNA sequence: TGCAGCGCCCCAGGGGTGGGGGGGAATGAGCAGTTCTTC. Translation: CSAPGVGGNEQFF.

This clonotype was seen a few times. This chain connects TRBV20-1 to TRBJ1-2, with TRBD1 matching 8 bases. V trimming: 5 bases; J trimming: 8 bases; junction bases outside the gene matches: 7. This CDR3 region has 12 residues. Germline V gene data show CDR1 as DFQATT and CDR2 as SNEGSKA (reference sequence). The CDR3 here is CSAPTGAGGYTF. CDR3 nucleotide sequence: TGCAGTGCTCCGACAGGGGCGGGGGGCTACACCTTC.

The rearrangement joins TRBV7-2 to TRBJ2-6; D assignment may be TRBD1 or TRBD2 (6 bases each). The CDR3 runs 15 residues. Germline CDR1 is SGHTA and CDR2 is FQGNSA. The V end was cut by 7 bases, the J end by 3 bases, with 13 bases between. CDR3 region: CASKWGAGGANVLTF. In nucleotides, the CDR3 is TGTGCCAGCAAGTGGGGGGCCGGTGGGGCCAACGTCCTGACTTTC.

On this clonotype itself: Relative to the germline gene, one junction end is altered; a read error may explain this. The rearrangement joins TRBV7-3 to TRBJ2-6, with TRBD1 matching 8 bases. Germline CDR1 is SGHTA and CDR2 is FQGTGA. The CDR3 spans 18 residues. In DNA, the CDR3 is TGTGCCAGTAGCTTAACGGCCCAGGGGGCAAGTGGGGCCAACGTCCTGACTTTC. Protein sequence: CASSLTAQGASGANVLTF.

This clonotype was picked up a small number of times. The junction and the germline gene differ at one end; a read error may be behind it. The chain employs TRBV6-5 and TRBJ2-4, with D perhaps being TRBD1 or TRBD2 (5 bases each). From germline, CDR1 is MNHEY and CDR2 SVGAGI. The CDR3 contains 19 residues. Written as DNA, the CDR3 is TGTGCCGGCAGTTACTCTCCCCCCGGGACCCCTGGCCGTGGAAACATTCAGTACTTC. This codes for CAGSYSPPGTPGRGNIQYF.

About this clonotype itself: One junction end does not reproduce the germline sequence, and a read error may be involved. The DNA for the CDR3 is TGTGCCAGCGGTTTAGATAGCCTAGACGTAGCCCATGAGCAGTTCTTC. Translated: CASGLDSLDVAHEQFF. The chain has TRBV12-3 or TRBV12-4 and TRBJ2-1; D unclear. CDR3 length: 16 residues.

The genes are TRBV11-2 and TRBJ2-7; possibly TRBD1 or TRBD2 for D (5 bases each). CDR1 is SGHAT, CDR2 FQNNGV, per germline. The CDR3 sequence is 14 residues long. The CDR3 sequence: CASAVYRGAYEQYF. The CDR3 DNA reads as TGTGCTAGCGCAGTTTACCGGGGCGCCTACGAGCAGTACTTC. The whole variable domain, filled in from reference TRBV11-2 and TRBJ2-7, reads EAGVAQSPRYKIIEKRQSVAFWCNPISGHATLYWYQQILGQGPKLLIQFQNNGVVDDSQLPKDRFSAERLKGVDSTLKIQPAKLEDSAVYLCASAVYRGAYEQYFGPGTRLTVT.

The chain recombines TRBV11-2 with TRBJ1-5; D perhaps matches TRBD1 (6 bases). Deletions cut 0 bases from V and 3 bases from J, with 15 bases between. The length of the CDR3 is 17 residues. CDR1 is SGHAT, CDR2 FQNNGV, per germline. The CDR3 DNA reads as TGTGCCAGCAGCTTAGACCCATCGGGGGCTGACAATCAGCCCCAGCATTTT. Its translation is CASSLDPSGADNQPQHF.

This clonotype has more than one count but fewer than ten. The chain employs TRBV28 and TRBJ2-7, with 9 bases lining up with TRBD2. V was pared by 8 bases and J by 3 bases, with 8 bases of the junction left unmatched. In germline, CDR1 is MDHEN, CDR2 SYDVKM. The CDR3 has 14 amino acids. The chain's CDR3 is CASLSGSPSYEQYF. The CDR3, as DNA: TGTGCCAGCCTTAGCGGGAGTCCAAGCTACGAGCAGTACTTC.

This clonotype was seen a handful of times. The CDR3 is CASISPGNQPQHF. The CDR3 nucleotides read TGTGCCAGCATTTCTCCGGGCAATCAGCCCCAGCATTTT. The genes are TRBV28 and TRBJ1-5; D unclear. Between the trimmed V and J ends, which lost 7 bases and 2 bases, there was a span of 9 bases. CDR1 and CDR2 from the germline V gene are MDHEN and SYDVKM. CDR3 size: 13 residues.